The 25 T cell receptor beta chains presented below share a single source sample, sequenced in a study of blood T cell repertoires in COVID-19 (dated by TCRdb to 2020 to 2022). Libraries were made using the immunoSEQ multiplex PCR assay. The immuneACCESS repertoire file appears here via TCRdb, limited to in-frame rearrangements. These files lack a portion of the clones; in checked studies, under half of the deficit traces to unresolved V genes, and the cause of the others is not known. The sample includes about 300,000 clones, with around 89% observed a single time. The ten largest clones capture under 8% of the sample. Sequenced sample: peripheral blood. The origin of the receptors is a woman aged 25 to 45 who had recovered from COVID-19.

This chain joins TRBV19 and TRBJ1-5, with 11 bases fitting TRBD1. V shed 4 bases and J 4 bases; nucleotides not matched to a gene: 18. From germline, CDR1 is LNHDA and CDR2 SQIVND (reference sequence). The CDR3 has 20 amino acids. CDR3 sequence reads: CASSKGPGQGVGQVNQPQHF. DNA for the CDR3: TGTGCCAGTAGTAAGGGCCCGGGACAGGGGGTCGGGCAGGTGAATCAGCCCCAGCATTTT.

The V call is TRBV15, the J call TRBJ1-6; 7 bases fit TRBD1. CDR1 is LNHNV and CDR2 is YYDKDF in the germline V gene (reference sequence). The CDR3 contains 17 residues. Unmatched junction bases numbered 14, after V lost 3 bases and J lost 9 bases. The DNA of the CDR3 is TGTGCCACCAGCAGGGGGTTTTTGGGACAGAGGACTTCACCCCTCCACTTT. Protein sequence: CATSRGFLGQRTSPLHF.

This chain uses TRBV28 with TRBJ1-2; 9 nucleotides align to TRBD1. The CDR3 contains 15 residues. CDR1 and CDR2 from the germline V gene are MDHEN and SYDVKM. With 6 bases clipped from V and 2 bases from J, the junction kept 7 bases outside the gene matches. The CDR3 region is CASSWAGTGNYGYTF. The CDR3 bases are TGTGCCAGCAGCTGGGCCGGGACAGGGAACTATGGCTACACCTTC.

The chain uses TRBV24-1 and TRBJ1-6; 7 nucleotides agree with TRBD1. CDR1 and CDR2 (germline): KGHDR, SFDVKD. The length of the CDR3 is 13 residues. Losses at the gene ends were 9 bases for V and 5 bases for J; bases not matched to a gene: 3. CDR3 sequence reads: CATRGTDNSPLHF. The CDR3 region has the DNA TGTGCCACCCGAGGGACAGATAATTCACCCCTCCACTTT.

This clone was observed a few times. The gene calls are TRBV28 and TRBJ1-3, with unresolved D. Trimming removed 5 bases at V and 1 base at J, with 12 bases between. The CDR3 loop spans 15 amino acids. CDR1 is MDHEN and CDR2 is SYDVKM in the germline V gene. The CDR3 bases are TGTGCCAGCAGTGCTGGAGGTTCTTCTGGAAACACCATATATTTT. Residues: CASSAGGSSGNTIYF.

The chain couples TRBV18 to TRBJ2-7; D may be TRBD1 (5 bases). The CDR3 has 13 residues. V gave up 4 bases and J gave up 6 bases, with 13 bases separating them. Germline CDR1 reads KGHSH; CDR2 reads LQKENI. The CDR3 loop reads CASSQGVIGEQYF. The CDR3 DNA follows: TGTGCCAGCTCACAAGGGGTTATAGGCGAGCAGTACTTC.

The CDR3 DNA sequence: TGTGCCAGCAGTTTACGGACAGGGATCTCACCCCTCCACTTT. Protein sequence: CASSLRTGISPLHF. The chain links TRBV28 to TRBJ1-6, with TRBD1 identical over 8 bases. V dropped 2 bases and J dropped 10; count of bases not matched to a gene: 4. The CDR3 has 14 residues. Germline loops: CDR1 MDHEN, CDR2 SYDVKM.

The V gene is TRBV27, the J gene TRBJ2-2; 8 bases line up with TRBD1. Germline V gene sequence: CDR1 MNHEY, CDR2 SMNVEV (reference sequence). The CDR3 covers 17 residues. Germline trimming cut 3 bases from V and 8 bases from J; bases unmatched to any gene: 14. CDR3 bases: TGTGCCAGCAGTTTCGGACAGGGCCCACCCCGGGGGGGGGAGCTGTTTTTT. The encoded protein is CASSFGQGPPRGGELFF.

Only one count was recorded for this clone. The rearrangement links TRBV19 to TRBJ1-5; D gene ambiguous. Germline V gene data show CDR1 as LNHDA and CDR2 as SQIVND (reference sequence). This CDR3 is built from 13 residues. V was clipped by 3 bases and J by 2 bases, with 5 bases between them. CDR3 region: CASSIVGNQPQHF. CDR3 coding DNA: TGTGCCAGTAGTATTGTCGGCAATCAGCCCCAGCATTTT.

V is TRBV6-1 and J is TRBJ1-3, with TRBD1 identical over 8 bases. V lost 3 bases, J lost 4 bases, and 2 bases stayed unmatched. The CDR3 covers 14 residues. Germline assignment: CDR1 MNHNS and CDR2 SASEGT. The DNA of the CDR3 is TGTGCCAGCAGTGACAGGGGGCAAGGAAACACCATATATTTT. It encodes CASSDRGQGNTIYF.

The chain uses TRBV7-2 and TRBJ2-5, with unresolved D. Germline lookup yields CDR1 SGHTA and CDR2 FQGNSA. The CDR3 length is 12 residues. Trimming stripped 4 bases from V and 4 bases from J, with 7 bases between. The CDR3 bases are TGTGCCAGCAGCTCGCAGCGAGAGACCCAGTACTTC. This sequence encodes CASSSQRETQYF.

The sample holds one count of this clone. Other DNA sequences in this sample translate to the same CDR3. The rearrangement links TRBV7-8 to TRBJ1-1, with 7 bases fitting TRBD1. From germline, CDR1 is SGHVS and CDR2 FQNEAQ. Losses at the gene ends were 3 bases for V and 5 bases for J; bases not matched to a gene: 3. There are 13 residues in the CDR3. Here the CDR3 DNA reads TGTGCCAGCAGCTTCGACAGGGATACTGAAGCTTTCTTT. It codes for CASSFDRDTEAFF.

The chain employs TRBV24-1 and TRBJ1-2, with D possibly TRBD1 on 5 matching bases. This CDR3 region has 15 residues. Germline V gene sequence: CDR1 KGHDR, CDR2 SFDVKD. The V end was cut by 2 bases, the J end by 3 bases, with 12 bases between. Here the CDR3 DNA reads TGTGCCACCAGTGATTCTACAGGCACATACTATGGCTACACCTTC. It codes for CATSDSTGTYYGYTF.

The chain joins TRBV13 to TRBJ2-1, with TRBD2 as a possible D gene (7 bases). This CDR3 region has 16 residues. From germline, CDR1 is PRHDT and CDR2 FYEKMQ (reference sequence). V lost 1 base to trimming and J lost 0 bases, with 10 bases between them. CDR3 nucleotides: TGTGCCAGCAGCTTAGAGGGGGGGGCCTCCTACAATGAGCAGTTCTTC. This gives the protein CASSLEGGASYNEQFF.

The V gene is TRBV4-1, the J gene TRBJ1-4; 9 positions match TRBD1. The junction had 7 bases not matched to a gene; V was cut back by 4 bases and J by 7 bases. CDR3 length equals 15 residues. CDR1 MGHRA and CDR2 YSYEKL come from the germline V gene. CDR3 loop: CASSRLGQGGEKLFF. Here the CDR3 DNA reads TGCGCCAGCAGCCGATTGGGACAGGGAGGTGAAAAACTGTTTTTT.

The chain joins TRBV28 to TRBJ2-6, with D maybe TRBD1 (6 bases). Trimming pared 5 bases from V and 2 bases from J, leaving 13 bases between. The germline V gene encodes CDR1 MDHEN and CDR2 SYDVKM. The CDR3 is 16 residues long. The CDR3 loop reads CASSPLHRAGANVLTF. CDR3 sequence (DNA): TGTGCCAGCAGTCCCTTACACAGGGCTGGGGCCAACGTCCTGACTTTC. Looking up the rest from reference TRBV28 and TRBJ2-6 gives the full variable domain: DVKVTQSSRYLVKRTGEKVFLECVQDMDHENMFWYRQDPGLGLRLIYFSYDVKMKEKGDIPEGYSVSREKKERFSLILESASTNQTSMYLCASSPLHRAGANVLTFGAGSRLTVL.

The rearrangement links TRBV19 to TRBJ1-5; TRBD1 matches 11 bases. The ends lost 5 bases at V and 6 bases at J; junction bases unmatched: 9. Germline CDR1 is LNHDA and CDR2 is SQIVND (reference sequence). The CDR3 is 16 amino acids. CDR3 region: CASSLRTGGSFQPQHF. The CDR3 coding sequence is TGTGCCAGTAGTTTACGGACAGGGGGCAGTTTTCAGCCCCAGCATTTT.

The V and J genes are TRBV18 and TRBJ1-1; 7 bases align to TRBD1. Germline V gives CDR1 KGHSH, CDR2 LQKENI. The trim removed 6 bases at V and 7 bases at J, leaving 8 bases unmatched. The CDR3 has 13 amino acids. The CDR3 DNA reads TGTGCCAGCTCTGAGGCCAGGGACAGTGAAGCTTTCTTT. It encodes CASSEARDSEAFF.

The chain uses TRBV19 and TRBJ2-7, with a weak D call TRBD1 (7 bases). Per germline, CDR1 LNHDA and CDR2 SQIVND (reference sequence). The CDR3 is made up of 17 amino acids. The V and J ends lost 4 bases and 4 bases respectively, with 23 bases between them. The CDR3, as DNA: TGTGCCAGTAGTACAACGTCCTCGGCAGGGGGGAGTTACGAGCAGTACTTC. Protein product: CASSTTSSAGGSYEQYF.

This clone was seen a few times. V gene TRBV27 combines with J gene TRBJ2-7; tentatively, D is TRBD2 (5 bases). Looked up from germline, CDR1 is MNHEY and CDR2 is SMNVEV (reference sequence). The CDR3 runs 17 residues. Trimming left V 0 bases short and J 1 base short, with 16 bases between. DNA of the CDR3: TGTGCCAGCAGTTTATCGGTAACTAGTTCGAGGTCCTACGAGCAGTACTTC. Protein: CASSLSVTSSRSYEQYF.

The chain employs TRBV24-1 and TRBJ2-1; D is undetermined. The germline gives CDR1 KGHDR, CDR2 SFDVKD. This CDR3 spans 13 amino acids. V lost 4 bases and J 5 bases, leaving 8 bases between the germline ends. This CDR3 reads CATSDIQHNEQFF. The CDR3 bases are TGTGCCACCAGTGACATACAGCACAATGAGCAGTTCTTC.

The chain joins TRBV5-5 to TRBJ1-2; TRBD1 matches 7 bases. In germline, CDR1 is SGHKS, CDR2 YYEKEE (reference sequence). V was clipped by 3 bases and J by 4 bases; unmatched bases: 9. The CDR3 contains 15 residues. This CDR3 reads CASSSGQADLYGYTF. CDR3 nucleotides: TGTGCCAGCAGCTCCGGACAGGCCGACCTCTATGGCTACACCTTC.

This chain uses TRBV29-1 with TRBJ2-2, with 7 nucleotides matching TRBD2. CDR3 length: 15 residues. CDR1 and CDR2 (germline): SQVTM, ANQGSEA. Trimming at V came to 4 bases and at J to 1 base, leaving 6 bases not matched to a gene. The CDR3 nucleotides read TGCAGCGTTGCGGGGGGACTTCAGAACACCGGGGAGCTGTTTTTT. It is translated as CSVAGGLQNTGELFF.

V gene TRBV4-1 combines with J gene TRBJ2-7, with 8 positions matching TRBD2. Looked up from germline, CDR1 is MGHRA and CDR2 is YSYEKL. The CDR3 loop spans 18 amino acids. J lost 0 bases, V lost 0 bases, and 10 bases had no gene match. The CDR3: CASSQDRGSGDLSYEQYF. CDR3 nucleotide sequence: TGCGCCAGCAGCCAAGATAGGGGTAGCGGGGACCTCTCCTACGAGCAGTACTTC.

The J gene is TRBJ2-1, the V gene TRBV7-8; D is ambiguous. The CDR3 length is 13 residues. V was clipped by 0 bases and J by 4 bases, with 4 bases between them. Germline V lookup: CDR1 SGHVS, CDR2 FQNEAQ. The chain's CDR3 is CASSLAEYNEQFF. DNA for the CDR3: TGTGCCAGCAGCTTAGCGGAGTACAATGAGCAGTTCTTC.